This T cell receptor beta chain stems from a study of cytomegalovirus exposure and HLA in healthy donors. Overall study results and limits: Cytomegalovirus association was listed for approximately 160 TCR beta chains. In a later analysis, first-cohort TCR clusters were found to tend to co-occur in the 120 or so validation repertoires.

On this clone itself: What it recognizes is unknown.

The V end lost 5 bases, the J end lost 0 bases, and 20 bases lay between the germline ends. Germline values: CDR1 SEHNR, CDR2 FQNEAQ (reference sequence). The CDR3 is made up of 19 amino acids. Data came from immunoSEQ multiplex PCR; TCRdb stores just in-frame clones and leaves some out. The sample holds fewer than 250,000 clones, 80% to 90% seen once. The material sequenced was PBMCs. V gene TRBV7-9 combines with J gene TRBJ2-6; TRBD2 is a possible D gene (5 bases). This receptor was taken from a man aged 18 to 35 in good health and CMV-seronegative. Here the CDR3 reads CASSRRETTILSGANVLTF. CDR3 sequence (DNA): TGTGCCAGCAGCCGAAGGGAGACGACCATTCTCTCTGGGGCCAACGTCCTGACTTTC. Complete variable domain (other parts from reference TRBV7-9 and TRBJ2-6): DTGVSQNPRHKITKRGQNVTFRCDPISEHNRLYWYRQTLGQGPEFLTYFQNEAQLEKSRLLSDRFSAERPKGSFSTLEIQRTEQGDSAMYLCASSRRETTILSGANVLTFGAGSRLTVL.